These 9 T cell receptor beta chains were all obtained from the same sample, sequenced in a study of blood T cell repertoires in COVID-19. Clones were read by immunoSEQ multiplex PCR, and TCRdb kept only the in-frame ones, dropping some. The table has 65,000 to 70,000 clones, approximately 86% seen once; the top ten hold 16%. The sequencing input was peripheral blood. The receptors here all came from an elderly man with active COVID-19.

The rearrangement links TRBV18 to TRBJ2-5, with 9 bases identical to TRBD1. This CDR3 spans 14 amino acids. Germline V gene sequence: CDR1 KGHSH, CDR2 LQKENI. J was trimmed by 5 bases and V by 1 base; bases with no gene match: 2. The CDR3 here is CASSPRQGVETQYF. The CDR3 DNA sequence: TGTGCCAGCTCACCACGACAGGGGGTTGAGACCCAGTACTTC.

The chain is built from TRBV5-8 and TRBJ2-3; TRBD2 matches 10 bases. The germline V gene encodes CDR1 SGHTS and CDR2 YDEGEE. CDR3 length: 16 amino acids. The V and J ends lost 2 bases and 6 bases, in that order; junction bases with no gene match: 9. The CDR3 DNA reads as TGTGCCAGCAGCTTAAGTTTAGCGGGAGGTACGGATACGCAGTATTTT. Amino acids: CASSLSLAGGTDTQYF.

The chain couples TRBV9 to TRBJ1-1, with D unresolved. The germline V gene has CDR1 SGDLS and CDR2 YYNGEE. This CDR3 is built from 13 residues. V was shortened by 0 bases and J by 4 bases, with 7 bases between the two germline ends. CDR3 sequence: CASSVATGTEAFF. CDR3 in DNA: TGTGCCAGCAGCGTAGCTACGGGCACTGAAGCTTTCTTT.

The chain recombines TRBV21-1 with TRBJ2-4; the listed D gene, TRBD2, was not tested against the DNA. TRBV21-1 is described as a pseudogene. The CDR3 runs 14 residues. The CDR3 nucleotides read TGTGCCAGCAGCAAACAACTAGCCAAAAACATTCAGTACTTC. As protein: CASSKQLAKNIQYF.

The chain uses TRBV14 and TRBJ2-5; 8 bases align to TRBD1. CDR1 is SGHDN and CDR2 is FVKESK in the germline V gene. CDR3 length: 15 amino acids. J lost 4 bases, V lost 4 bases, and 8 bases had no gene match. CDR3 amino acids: CASSPHSDRGETQYF. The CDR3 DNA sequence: TGTGCCAGCAGCCCGCACTCCGACAGGGGAGAGACCCAGTACTTC.

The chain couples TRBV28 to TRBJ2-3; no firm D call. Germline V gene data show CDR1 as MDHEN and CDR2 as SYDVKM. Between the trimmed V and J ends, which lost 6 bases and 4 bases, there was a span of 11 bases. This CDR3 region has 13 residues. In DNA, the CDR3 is TGTGCCAGCAGCGATATAGTGCCAGATACGCAGTATTTT. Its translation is CASSDIVPDTQYF.

This CDR3 is CASSPGTGSYNEQFF. DNA of the CDR3: TGTGCCAGCAGTCCCGGGACAGGGTCCTACAATGAGCAGTTCTTC. The V call is TRBV6-4, the J call TRBJ2-1; 9 bases are shared with TRBD1. V shed 5 bases and J 1 base; nucleotides not matched to a gene: 3. Germline CDR1 and CDR2: MRHNA and SNTAGT. The CDR3 is made up of 15 amino acids.

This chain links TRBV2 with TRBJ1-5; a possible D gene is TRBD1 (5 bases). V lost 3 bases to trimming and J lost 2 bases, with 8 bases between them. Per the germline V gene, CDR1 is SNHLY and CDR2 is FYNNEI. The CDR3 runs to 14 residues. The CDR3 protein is CASSDQGGNQPQHF. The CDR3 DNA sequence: TGTGCCAGCAGTGATCAGGGCGGCAATCAGCCCCAGCATTTT.

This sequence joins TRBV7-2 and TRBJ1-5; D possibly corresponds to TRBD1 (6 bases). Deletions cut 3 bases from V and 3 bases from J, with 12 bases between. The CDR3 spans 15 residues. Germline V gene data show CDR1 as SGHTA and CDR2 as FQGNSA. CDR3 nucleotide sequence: TGTGCCAGCAGCTTGCGTACAGGGACCAATCAGCCCCAGCATTTT. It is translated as CASSLRTGTNQPQHF.